The 22 T cell receptor beta chains in this list originate from one sample, sequenced in a study of cytomegalovirus exposure and HLA in healthy donors. The method was immunoSEQ multiplex PCR; TCRdb's version includes in-frame clones alone and lacks a portion of them. The data contain about 240,000 clones, around 85% of them seen just once; the ten biggest clones take up 1% to 1.5%. The sample comprised PBMCs. These receptors were obtained from a woman aged 25 to 39 in good health and CMV-seropositive.

In the case of this clone: The same CDR3 also results from other DNA sequences found in this sample. The J gene is TRBJ2-7, the V gene TRBV4-1; D perhaps matches TRBD1 (6 bases). Germline CDR1 is MGHRA and CDR2 is YSYEKL. The CDR3 sequence is 14 residues long. Trimming stripped 1 base from V and 2 bases from J, with 9 bases between. CDR3 bases: TGCGCCAGCAGCCAAGGCAGGGACACCTACGAGCAGTACTTC. Protein: CASSQGRDTYEQYF.

The chain recombines TRBV14 with TRBJ1-5, with D hard to call. Trimming shortened V by 1 base and J by 9 bases, and 13 bases separated the two germline ends. The germline V gene encodes CDR1 SGHDN and CDR2 FVKESK. The CDR3 sequence is 14 residues long. CDR3 residues: CASSQGGYDVPQHF. As DNA, the CDR3 is TGTGCCAGCAGCCAAGGAGGGTATGATGTGCCCCAGCATTTT.

This chain joins TRBV5-6 and TRBJ1-1; D unclear. Germline loops: CDR1 SGHDT, CDR2 YYEEEE. The CDR3 runs to 14 residues. V was trimmed by 2 bases and J by 4 bases, leaving 12 bases between them. Here the CDR3 reads CASSLRLQPTEAFF. The DNA for the CDR3 is TGTGCCAGCAGCTTACGACTCCAGCCCACTGAAGCTTTCTTT. The whole variable domain, remainder taken from reference TRBV5-6 and TRBJ1-1, is DAGVTQSPTHLIKTRGQQVTLRCSPKSGHDTVSWYQQALGQGPQFIFQYYEEEERQRGNFPDRFSGHQFPNYSSELNVNALLLGDSALYLCASSLRLQPTEAFFGQGTRLTVV.

The chain recombines TRBV6-4 with TRBJ2-1; 9 bases align to TRBD1. Germline CDR1 is MRHNA and CDR2 is SNTAGT. The CDR3 runs to 15 residues. The junction had 11 bases not matched to a gene; V was cut back by 6 bases and J by 8 bases. CDR3 amino acids: CASRQGAAGVYEQFF. The CDR3 nucleotides read TGTGCCAGCAGACAGGGGGCCGCGGGGGTTTATGAGCAGTTCTTC.

This sequence joins TRBV19 and TRBJ1-1; 10 nucleotides align to TRBD1. V lost 0 bases to trimming and J lost 1 base; unmatched junction nucleotides: 11. The CDR3 loop spans 19 amino acids. Germline V gene data show CDR1 as LNHDA and CDR2 as SQIVND (reference sequence). CDR3 region: CASSIDLRGQGQGNTEAFF. The CDR3 DNA is TGTGCCAGTAGTATAGATCTGAGGGGACAGGGGCAAGGGAACACTGAAGCTTTCTTT.

This rearrangement joins TRBV5-1 to TRBJ2-1, with 11 nucleotides matching TRBD2. There are 22 residues in the CDR3. The germline gives CDR1 SGHRS, CDR2 YFSETQ. The trim removed 6 bases at V and 6 bases at J, leaving 29 bases unmatched. The CDR3 here is CASNFRPTVEVTSGSNSNEQFF. The CDR3 nucleotides are TGCGCCAGCAATTTTCGACCCACGGTTGAGGTAACTAGCGGGAGTAATAGCAATGAGCAGTTCTTC.

The gene calls are TRBV19 and TRBJ2-1; the match to TRBD2 covers 9 bases. CDR1 and CDR2 (germline): LNHDA, SQIVND (reference sequence). This CDR3 is 15 amino acids long. V lost 4 bases to trimming and J lost 6 bases; unmatched junction nucleotides: 7. CDR3 protein: CASSTIAGAGNEQFF. CDR3 nucleotides: TGTGCCAGTAGTACCATAGCGGGAGCGGGCAATGAGCAGTTCTTC.

This chain uses TRBV29-1 with TRBJ2-1, with 8 positions matching TRBD2. Germline trimming cut 0 bases from V and 0 bases from J; bases unmatched to any gene: 10. Germline V lookup: CDR1 SQVTM, CDR2 ANQGSEA. The CDR3 contains 18 residues. CDR3 in amino acids: CSVEDPSGGSSSYNEQFF. The CDR3 DNA follows: TGCAGCGTTGAAGATCCTTCGGGGGGGTCAAGCTCCTACAATGAGCAGTTCTTC.

The chain carries TRBV5-6 and TRBJ1-2; 9 bases map to TRBD1. Germline V gives CDR1 SGHDT, CDR2 YYEEEE. V lost 4 bases and J lost 8; bases outside the gene matches: 9. The CDR3 consists of 14 residues. CDR3 coding DNA: TGTGCCAGCAGCCCCGGGACAGGGACGTGGGGCTACACCTTC. Encoded protein: CASSPGTGTWGYTF. Together with reference TRBV5-6 and TRBJ1-2, the CDR3 gives the full variable domain: DAGVTQSPTHLIKTRGQQVTLRCSPKSGHDTVSWYQQALGQGPQFIFQYYEEEERQRGNFPDRFSGHQFPNYSSELNVNALLLGDSALYLCASSPGTGTWGYTFGSGTRLTVV.

V gene TRBV5-4 combines with J gene TRBJ2-1; tentative D call: TRBD2 (5 bases). The CDR3 totals 15 residues. Looked up from germline, CDR1 is SGHNT and CDR2 is YYREEE (reference sequence). V dropped 2 bases and J dropped 5 bases, with 14 bases sitting between them. The CDR3 nucleotides read TGTGCCAGCAGCTTCGAACAGCTGCGGGACAATGAGCAGTTCTTC. It specifies CASSFEQLRDNEQFF.

The rearrangement uses TRBV5-1 and TRBJ1-3; 8 bases are shared with TRBD1. The germline V gene encodes CDR1 SGHRS and CDR2 YFSETQ. V trimming: 4 bases; J trimming: 1 base; junction bases outside the gene matches: 7. The CDR3 runs to 16 residues. CDR3 loop: CASSGGRQGSGNTIYF. DNA of the CDR3: TGCGCCAGCAGCGGCGGGCGACAGGGGTCTGGAAACACCATATATTTT.

V and J are TRBV5-1 and TRBJ2-3; D unresolved. V was clipped by 2 bases and J by 2 bases, with 9 bases between them. Germline values: CDR1 SGHRS, CDR2 YFSETQ. The CDR3 totals 14 residues. Here the CDR3 reads CASSLAPNTDTQYF. The CDR3, as DNA: TGCGCCAGCAGCTTAGCACCGAACACAGATACGCAGTATTTT.

This chain uses TRBV5-1 with TRBJ1-3; TRBD1 aligns across 7 bases. Germline loops: CDR1 SGHRS, CDR2 YFSETQ. This CDR3 comprises 14 residues. V lost 4 bases and J lost 3; bases outside the gene matches: 4. The CDR3 DNA follows: TGCGCCAGCAGCCTGACAGGGATTGGAAACACCATATATTTT. Its translation: CASSLTGIGNTIYF.

This clone showed up just once. CDR3 DNA sequence: TGTGCCAGCAGACGCCCGACAGAAAAAGACAATCAGCCCCAGCATTTT. Its protein is CASRRPTEKDNQPQHF. The V call is TRBV28, the J call TRBJ1-5, with D possibly being TRBD1 (5 bases). The germline gives CDR1 MDHEN, CDR2 SYDVKM. Trimming shortened V by 6 bases and J by 3 bases, and 18 bases separated the two germline ends. The CDR3 has 16 amino acids. The full variable domain, with the rest looked up from reference TRBV28 and TRBJ1-5, is DVKVTQSSRYLVKRTGEKVFLECVQDMDHENMFWYRQDPGLGLRLIYFSYDVKMKEKGDIPEGYSVSREKKERFSLILESASTNQTSMYLCASRRPTEKDNQPQHFGDGTRLSIL.

The chain uses TRBV5-6 and TRBJ1-3; D is unclear. V was shortened by 0 bases and J by 4 bases, with 11 bases between the two germline ends. The germline CDR1 and CDR2 sequences are SGHDT and YYEEEE. The CDR3 is made up of 15 amino acids. CDR3 sequence: CASSLVHGLGNTIYF. In nucleotides, the CDR3 is TGTGCCAGCAGCTTGGTTCATGGGCTCGGAAACACCATATATTTT.

The V and J genes are TRBV7-9 and TRBJ2-2; the D gene is possibly TRBD2 (6 bases). Trimming took off 11 bases at V and 5 bases at J, with 15 bases between the two ends. CDR1 is SEHNR, CDR2 FQNEAQ, per germline (reference sequence). This CDR3 has 13 amino acids. Here the CDR3 reads CAYDRGLTGELFF. The CDR3 nucleotides are TGTGCCTACGACCGGGGGTTAACCGGGGAGCTGTTTTTT. The full variable domain, with the rest looked up from reference TRBV7-9 and TRBJ2-2, is DTGVSQNPRHKITKRGQNVTFRCDPISEHNRLYWYRQTLGQGPEFLTYFQNEAQLEKSRLLSDRFSAERPKGSFSTLEIQRTEQGDSAMYLCAYDRGLTGELFFGEGSRLTVL.

The J gene is TRBJ2-1, the V gene TRBV18, with D tentatively TRBD2 (5 bases). V gave up 3 bases and J gave up 5 bases, with 8 bases separating them. CDR3 length equals 13 residues. Looked up from germline, CDR1 is KGHSH and CDR2 is LQKENI. In DNA form, the CDR3 reads TGTGCCAGCTCACCCGGACTGGACAATGAGCAGTTCTTC. Translation gives CASSPGLDNEQFF.

This sequence joins TRBV19 and TRBJ2-2; 14 bases match TRBD2. Germline V gives CDR1 LNHDA, CDR2 SQIVND (reference sequence). The ends lost 4 bases at V and 9 bases at J; junction bases unmatched: 7. CDR3 length equals 16 residues. The CDR3 nucleotides read TGTGCCAGTAGTACTTACGGGACTAGCGGGAGTAGGGAGCTGTTTTTT. This encodes CASSTYGTSGSRELFF.

The chain employs TRBV27 and TRBJ1-4; a weak D match, TRBD1 (5 bases). The V gene's germline CDR1 is MNHEY and CDR2 SMNVEV (reference sequence). V lost 5 bases and J 7 bases, leaving 23 bases between the germline ends. The CDR3 extends over 17 amino acids. The CDR3 here is CASSPSSGRVYGEKLFF. Here the CDR3 DNA reads TGTGCCAGCAGTCCTTCATCGGGCAGGGTCTACGGTGAAAAACTGTTTTTT.

V is TRBV18 and J is TRBJ1-4; possible D gene TRBD1, 5 bases. Trimming stripped 0 bases from V and 7 bases from J, with 15 bases between. Looked up from germline, CDR1 is KGHSH and CDR2 is LQKENI. The CDR3 runs to 16 residues. In DNA, the CDR3 is TGTGCCAGCTCACCACCGGATATAACAGGCTCTGAAAAACTGTTTTTT. Amino acids: CASSPPDITGSEKLFF.

V usage is TRBV9 and J usage is TRBJ2-5, with 7 bases aligning to TRBD2. The CDR3 is made up of 14 amino acids. Trimming at V came to 6 bases and at J to 1 base, leaving 6 bases not matched to a gene. Germline V gene lookup returns CDR1 SGDLS and CDR2 YYNGEE. The CDR3 nucleotides are TGTGCCAGCACCCGGGGACTACTCCAAGAGACCCAGTACTTC. The encoded protein is CASTRGLLQETQYF.

This clone was seen more than once but under ten times. The rearrangement uses TRBV9 and TRBJ2-7; the match to TRBD1 covers 7 bases. CDR1 and CDR2 (germline): SGDLS, YYNGEE. The CDR3 runs to 17 residues. Losses at the gene ends were 0 bases for V and 7 bases for J; bases not matched to a gene: 16. The CDR3 loop is CASSVEGDDRGLGEQYF. The CDR3 DNA follows: TGTGCCAGCAGCGTAGAGGGCGACGATAGGGGGCTCGGTGAGCAGTACTTC. Variable domain in full (rest from reference TRBV9 and TRBJ2-7): DSGVTQTPKHLITATGQRVTLRCSPRSGDLSVYWYQQSLDQGLQFLIQYYNGEERAKGNILERFSAQQFPDLHSELNLSSLELGDSALYFCASSVEGDDRGLGEQYFGPGTRLTVT.